One and the same sample provided the 15 T cell receptor beta chains below, sequenced in a study of blood T cell repertoires in COVID-19 (dated by TCRdb to between 2020 and 2021). Library creation used the immunoSEQ multiplex PCR assay. In its TCRdb copy, this immuneACCESS table keeps in-frame sequences only and misses some clones. Where compared with another copy, unresolved V genes explain less than half of these, and the others have no known cause. This sample holds around 200,000 clones; roughly 89% were observed only once. Roughly 6.2% of the sample lies in the top ten. The sequencing input was peripheral blood. The receptors here all came from a man aged 60 to 69 who had recovered from COVID-19.

This chain connects TRBV9 to TRBJ1-4, with 8 bases that match TRBD1. This CDR3 has 14 residues. CDR1 and CDR2 from the germline V gene are SGDLS and YYNGEE. The V gene end was trimmed by 3 bases and the J gene end by 8 bases; junction bases not matched to a gene: 6. CDR3 nucleotide sequence: TGTGCCAGCAGCGGCGGACAGGGATCCGAAAAACTGTTTTTT. Translation: CASSGGQGSEKLFF.

This chain connects TRBV10-3 to TRBJ1-5, with D unresolved. Looked up from germline, CDR1 is ENHRY and CDR2 is SYGVKD. CDR3 length: 15 amino acids. The germline V and J ends were trimmed by 4 bases and 0 bases, with 10 bases remaining between them. CDR3 region: CAISGGSYSNQPQHF. CDR3 DNA: TGTGCCATCAGTGGCGGAAGTTATAGCAATCAGCCCCAGCATTTT.

V usage is TRBV3-1 (or the pseudogene TRBV3-2) and J usage is TRBJ2-7, with a possible D match to TRBD2 (6 bases). The V end was cut by 0 bases, the J end by 9 bases, with 9 bases between. CDR3 length: 12 amino acids. The V gene's germline CDR1 is LGHDT and CDR2 YNNKEL (reference sequence). The CDR3, as DNA: TGTGCCAGCAGCCAAGATGGAGGGACGCAGTACTTC. It specifies CASSQDGGTQYF.

The chain uses TRBV27 and TRBJ1-2; 10 bases agree with TRBD1. The CDR3 runs to 17 residues. The trim removed 5 bases at V and 4 bases at J, leaving 13 bases unmatched. In germline, CDR1 is MNHEY, CDR2 SMNVEV (reference sequence). The CDR3 region has the DNA TGTGCCAGCAGTCTACGACAGGGGGCTTATCGTAGCTATGGCTACACCTTC. Amino acids: CASSLRQGAYRSYGYTF.

This chain joins TRBV6-6 and TRBJ1-2; possibly TRBD1 for D (5 bases). Trimming cost V 9 bases and J 4 bases, with 12 bases left between them. This CDR3 is built from 12 residues. The germline gives CDR1 MNHNY, CDR2 SVGAGI (reference sequence). Written as DNA, the CDR3 is TGTGCCAGTCGACAGATCCTCTATGGCTACACCTTC. Translated, it gives CASRQILYGYTF.

The J gene is TRBJ1-2, the V gene TRBV29-1; no definite D call. Germline-derived CDR1 and CDR2 are SQVTM and ANQGSEA. This CDR3 spans 14 amino acids. V lost 2 bases and J lost 8, with 18 bases in between. In DNA, the CDR3 is TGCAGCGTTGAAAGCAACGGCAGAATGGGCGGCTACACCTTC. Translating it yields CSVESNGRMGGYTF.

This chain joins TRBV23-1 and TRBJ2-6; 10 bases are a match to TRBD1. TRBV23-1 is an ORF for which the function is uncertain. This CDR3 region has 16 residues. Trimming at V came to 2 bases and at J to 4 bases, leaving 2 bases not matched to a gene. CDR3 bases: TGCGCCAGCAGTCAAGACAGGGGGCCCGGGGCCAACGTCCTGACTTTC. This sequence encodes CASSQDRGPGANVLTF.

CDR3: CASIPGQANYGYTF. The DNA of the CDR3 is TGTGCCAGTATTCCAGGCCAAGCTAACTATGGCTACACCTTC. The V and J genes are TRBV19 and TRBJ1-2; D not resolved. This CDR3 contains 14 residues. The germline V and J ends were trimmed by 7 bases and 0 bases, with 12 bases remaining between them. Germline V gene data show CDR1 as LNHDA and CDR2 as SQIVND (reference sequence). The whole variable domain, remainder taken from reference TRBV19 and TRBJ1-2, is DGGITQSPKYLFRKEGQNVTLSCEQNLNHDAMYWYRQDPGQGLRLIYYSQIVNDFQKGDIAEGYSVSREKKESFPLTVTSAQKNPTAFYLCASIPGQANYGYTFGSGTRLTVV.

The rearrangement links TRBV30 to TRBJ1-4, with D possibly matching TRBD1 (6 bases). V was clipped by 3 bases and J by 2 bases, with 7 bases between them. Looked up from germline, CDR1 is GTSNPN and CDR2 is SVGIG (reference sequence). The CDR3 totals 13 residues. The CDR3 DNA follows: TGTGCCTGGAGCACAGGGACTAATGAAAAACTGTTTTTT. Translating it yields CAWSTGTNEKLFF.

The V gene is TRBV29-1, the J gene TRBJ1-6; a weak D match, TRBD1 (6 bases). This CDR3 contains 13 residues. Trimming stripped 6 bases from V and 5 bases from J, with 11 bases between. Germline V gene lookup returns CDR1 SQVTM and CDR2 ANQGSEA. CDR3 coding DNA: TGCAGCGTCGCAGGACAGAATAATTCACCCCTCCACTTT. This sequence encodes CSVAGQNNSPLHF.

This rearrangement joins TRBV14 to TRBJ1-5, with no clear D. Germline V lookup: CDR1 SGHDN, CDR2 FVKESK. Trimming removed 2 bases from V and 4 bases from J, with 6 bases in between. This CDR3 has 13 residues. CDR3 DNA: TGTGCCAGCAGCCAAACTCCGAATCAGCCCCAGCATTTT. Residues: CASSQTPNQPQHF.

The chain uses TRBV10-1 and TRBJ1-2, with 7 positions matching TRBD1. Trimming took 10 bases from V and 4 from J; bases not matched to a gene: 9. CDR1 is WNHNN and CDR2 is SYGVQD in the germline V gene (reference sequence). This CDR3 comprises 13 residues. In DNA, the CDR3 is TGCGCCACCCAAGGGGGCGCTGCCTATGGCTACACCTTC. Translation: CATQGGAAYGYTF.

About this clone itself: At one of its ends the junction is not consistent with the germline gene, which may arise from a read error. The V gene is TRBV3-1 (or the pseudogene TRBV3-2), the J gene TRBJ2-7; TRBD1 aligns across 7 bases. The CDR3 covers 10 residues. Per the germline V gene, CDR1 is LGHDT and CDR2 is YNNKEL (reference sequence). The CDR3 loop is CASSRDSLPF. CDR3 nucleotides: TGTGCCAGCAGCCGGGACAGTCTCCCCTTC.

The CDR3 loop is CASSQGQGADTEAFF. The CDR3, as DNA: TGCGCCAGCAGCCAAGGACAGGGGGCAGACACTGAAGCTTTCTTT. The chain couples TRBV4-1 to TRBJ1-1; 10 bases are a match to TRBD1. In germline, CDR1 is MGHRA, CDR2 YSYEKL. CDR3 size: 15 residues. V shed 1 base, J shed 3 bases, and the junction held 2 bases outside the gene matches.

The V call is TRBV29-1, the J call TRBJ1-2; no reliable D call. Germline V gene data show CDR1 as SQVTM and CDR2 as ANQGSEA. The V end lost 3 bases, the J end lost 7 bases, and 18 bases lay between the germline ends. The length of the CDR3 is 14 residues. The CDR3 loop reads CSVEPPGSLGGYTF. CDR3 bases: TGCAGCGTTGAGCCGCCCGGGAGCCTCGGTGGCTACACCTTC.